This T cell receptor (beta chain) stems from a study of early T cells in non-severe SARS-CoV-2 infection. Study summary: Sequencing of bulk RNA from unsorted whole blood was done, without chain pairing. The study, taken as a whole, reports: Matching results from VDJdb favored anti-spike CD8 responses, leaving private and CD4 specificities undetected.

This clonotype showed up many times. Its antigen is not identified. Unique molecular identifier tags were affixed to discrete cDNA molecules. TCRdb analysed the 5' RACE reads with MiXCR anew, one entry per CDR3 protein. The data show 40,000 to 45,000 distinct CDR3 sequences, roughly 6.6% seen once. Sequenced here: whole blood, sampled at baseline. This TCR was sampled from an adult who was a healthcare worker with PCR-confirmed SARS-CoV-2 infection or an uninfected control (not recorded which).

The CDR3 is CASSLVGTGVGDTQYF. The CDR3, as DNA: TGCGCCAGCAGCTTGGTTGGGACAGGGGTAGGAGATACGCAGTATTTT. The chain couples TRBV5-1 to TRBJ2-3; 10 bases align to TRBD1. The V and J ends lost 0 bases and 5 bases, in that order; junction bases with no gene match: 6. The CDR3 runs to 16 residues. Germline V gene sequence: CDR1 SGHRS, CDR2 YFSETQ.